This T cell receptor (beta chain) is drawn from a study of OX40 agonist ivuxolimab in advanced cancers. Study context: Ivuxolimab is a fully human IgG2 antibody that activates OX40 (CD134). Three patients got partial responses; one had hepatocellular carcinoma and two had cutaneous melanoma.

This clone was picked up one time. Clones were sequenced by immunoSEQ multiplex PCR, and TCRdb holds only the in-frame ones, with some missing. The sample carries tens of thousands of clones, around 93% recorded once. V gave up 4 bases and J gave up 0 bases; unmatched junction bases: 8. Germline CDR1 and CDR2: SGHRS and YFSETQ. This CDR3 has 16 amino acids. The sequencing here drew on CD4+ or CD8+ T cells sorted from blood, taken in a trial of the OX40 agonist ivuxolimab. The V and J genes are TRBV5-1 and TRBJ1-1; 8 nucleotides match TRBD1. The clonotype originates from an adult with an advanced solid tumor such as melanoma, head and neck, liver or kidney cancer. CDR3 sequence: CASSLTGGHMNTEAFF. The DNA of the CDR3 is TGCGCCAGCAGCCTAACAGGGGGTCACATGAACACTGAAGCTTTCTTT.